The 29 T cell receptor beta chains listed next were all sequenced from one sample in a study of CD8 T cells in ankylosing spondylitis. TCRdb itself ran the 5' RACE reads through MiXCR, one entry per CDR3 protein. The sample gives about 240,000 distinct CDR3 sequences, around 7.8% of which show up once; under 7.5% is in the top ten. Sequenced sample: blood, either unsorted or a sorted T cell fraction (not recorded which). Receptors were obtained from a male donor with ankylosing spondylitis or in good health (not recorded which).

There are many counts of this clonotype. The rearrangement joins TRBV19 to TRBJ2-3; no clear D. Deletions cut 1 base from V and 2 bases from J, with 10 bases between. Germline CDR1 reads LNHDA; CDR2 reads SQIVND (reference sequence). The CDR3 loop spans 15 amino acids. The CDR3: CASSIVVLATDTQYF. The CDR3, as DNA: TGTGCCAGTAGTATAGTGGTGCTGGCCACAGATACGCAGTATTTT. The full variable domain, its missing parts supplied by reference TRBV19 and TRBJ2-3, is DGGITQSPKYLFRKEGQNVTLSCEQNLNHDAMYWYRQDPGQGLRLIYYSQIVNDFQKGDIAEGYSVSREKKESFPLTVTSAQKNPTAFYLCASSIVVLATDTQYFGPGTRLTVL.

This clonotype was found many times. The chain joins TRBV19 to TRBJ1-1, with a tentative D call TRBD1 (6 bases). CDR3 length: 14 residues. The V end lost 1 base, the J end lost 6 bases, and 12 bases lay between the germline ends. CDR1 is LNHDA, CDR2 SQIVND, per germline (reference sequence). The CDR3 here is CASSIVGADAEAFF. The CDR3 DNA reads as TGTGCCAGTAGTATAGTGGGGGCTGACGCTGAAGCTTTCTTT.

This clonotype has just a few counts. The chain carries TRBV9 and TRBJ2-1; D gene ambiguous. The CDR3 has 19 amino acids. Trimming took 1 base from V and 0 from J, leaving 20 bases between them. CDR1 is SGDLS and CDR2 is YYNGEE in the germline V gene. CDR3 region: CASSVSLTGREDSYNEQFF. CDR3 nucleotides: TGTGCCAGCAGCGTATCCCTCACCGGCCGAGAGGACTCCTACAATGAGCAGTTCTTC.

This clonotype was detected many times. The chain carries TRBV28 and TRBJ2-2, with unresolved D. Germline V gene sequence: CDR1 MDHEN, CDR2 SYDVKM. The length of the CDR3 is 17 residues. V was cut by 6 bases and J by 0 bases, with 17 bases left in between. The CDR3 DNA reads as TGTGCCAGCAGGGCTTCCGCCGGACGTTCGAACACCGGGGAGCTGTTTTTT. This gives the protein CASRASAGRSNTGELFF.

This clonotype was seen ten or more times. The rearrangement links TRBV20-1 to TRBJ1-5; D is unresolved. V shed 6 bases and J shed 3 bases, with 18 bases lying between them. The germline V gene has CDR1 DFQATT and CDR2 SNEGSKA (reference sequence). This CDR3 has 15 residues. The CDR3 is CSALRAGAANQPQHF. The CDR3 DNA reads TGCAGTGCCCTACGCGCAGGAGCGGCCAATCAGCCCCAGCATTTT.

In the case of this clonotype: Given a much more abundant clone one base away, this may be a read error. The CDR3: CASSPRIPGNTIYF. DNA for the CDR3: TGTGCCAGCAGTCCCCGGATACCCGGAAACACCATATATTTT. J is TRBJ1-3 and V is TRBV28, with no clear D. The CDR3 is 14 amino acids. Germline lookup yields CDR1 MDHEN and CDR2 SYDVKM. V lost 5 bases, J lost 4 bases, and 12 bases lay in between.

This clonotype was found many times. DNA of the CDR3: TGTGCCAGCAGCCGTCCGGGCGGGAATGAAGCTTTCTTT. This sequence encodes CASSRPGGNEAFF. V usage is TRBV7-6 and J usage is TRBJ1-1; D call uncertain. The CDR3 covers 13 residues. V shed 5 bases and J shed 7 bases, with 14 bases lying between them. Germline V gene sequence: CDR1 SGHVS, CDR2 FNYEAQ.

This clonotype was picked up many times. The CDR3 spells CASSMDSLPGKLFF. The CDR3 bases are TGTGCCAGTAGTATGGACAGCCTACCAGGAAAACTGTTTTTT. The V call is TRBV19, the J call TRBJ1-4; possible D gene TRBD1, 6 bases. V lost 3 bases to trimming and J lost 10 bases, with 15 bases between them. Germline assignment: CDR1 LNHDA and CDR2 SQIVND (reference sequence). The CDR3 is 14 residues long.

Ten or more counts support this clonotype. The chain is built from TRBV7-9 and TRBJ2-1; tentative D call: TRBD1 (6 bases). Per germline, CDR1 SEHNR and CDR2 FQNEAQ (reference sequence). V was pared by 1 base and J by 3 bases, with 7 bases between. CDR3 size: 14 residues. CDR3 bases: TGTGCCAGCAGCTTAGGGGACAACTACAATGAGCAGTTCTTC. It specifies CASSLGDNYNEQFF.

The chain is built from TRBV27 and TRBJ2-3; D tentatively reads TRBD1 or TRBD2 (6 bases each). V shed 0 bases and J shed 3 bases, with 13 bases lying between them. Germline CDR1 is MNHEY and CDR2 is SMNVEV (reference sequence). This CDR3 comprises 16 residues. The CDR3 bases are TGTGCCAGCAGTTTATCGAGGGGGGTAGTTACAGATACGCAGTATTTT. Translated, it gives CASSLSRGVVTDTQYF.

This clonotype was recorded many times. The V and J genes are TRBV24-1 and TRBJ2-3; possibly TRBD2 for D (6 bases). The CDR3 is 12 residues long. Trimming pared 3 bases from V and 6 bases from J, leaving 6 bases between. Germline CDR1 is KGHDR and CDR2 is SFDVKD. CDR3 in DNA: TGTGCCACCAGTGATCGGGGGGATACGCAGTATTTT. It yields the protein CATSDRGDTQYF.

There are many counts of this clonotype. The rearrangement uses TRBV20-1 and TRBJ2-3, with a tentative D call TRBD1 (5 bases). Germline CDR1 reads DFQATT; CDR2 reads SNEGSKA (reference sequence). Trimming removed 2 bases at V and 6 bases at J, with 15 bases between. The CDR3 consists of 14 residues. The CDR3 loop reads CSARPDTSSDTQYF. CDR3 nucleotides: TGCAGTGCTAGACCGGACACCTCATCTGATACGCAGTATTTT.

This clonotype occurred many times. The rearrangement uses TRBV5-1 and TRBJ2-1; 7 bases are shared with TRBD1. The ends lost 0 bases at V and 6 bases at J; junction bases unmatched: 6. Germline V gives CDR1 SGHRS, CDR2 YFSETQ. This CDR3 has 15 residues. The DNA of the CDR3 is TGCGCCAGCAGCTTGGCCGCAGGGGGTCTCAATGAGCAGTTCTTC. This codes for CASSLAAGGLNEQFF.

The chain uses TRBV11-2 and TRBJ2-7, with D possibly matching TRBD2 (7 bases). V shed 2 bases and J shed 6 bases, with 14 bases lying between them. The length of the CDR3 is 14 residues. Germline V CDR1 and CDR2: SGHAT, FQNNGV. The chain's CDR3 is CASSLLAGEGEQYF. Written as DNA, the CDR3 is TGTGCCAGCAGCTTATTAGCAGGGGAGGGCGAGCAGTACTTC.

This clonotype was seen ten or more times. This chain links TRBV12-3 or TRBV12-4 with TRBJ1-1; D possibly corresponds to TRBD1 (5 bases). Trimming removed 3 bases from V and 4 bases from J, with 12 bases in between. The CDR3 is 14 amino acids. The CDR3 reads CASSLGQRSTEAFF. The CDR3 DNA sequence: TGTGCCAGCAGTTTGGGGCAGCGAAGCACTGAAGCTTTCTTT.

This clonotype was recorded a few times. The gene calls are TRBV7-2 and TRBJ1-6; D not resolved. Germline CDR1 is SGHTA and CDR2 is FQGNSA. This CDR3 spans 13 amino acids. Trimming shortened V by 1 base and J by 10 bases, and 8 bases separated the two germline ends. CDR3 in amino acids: CASSLGQFSPLHF. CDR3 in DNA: TGTGCCAGCAGCTTAGGGCAGTTCTCACCCCTCCACTTT.

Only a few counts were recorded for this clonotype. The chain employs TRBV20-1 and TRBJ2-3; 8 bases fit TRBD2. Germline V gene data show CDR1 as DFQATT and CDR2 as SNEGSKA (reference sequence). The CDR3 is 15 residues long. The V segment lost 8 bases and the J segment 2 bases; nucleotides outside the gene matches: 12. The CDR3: CSWGSGKTYTDTQYF. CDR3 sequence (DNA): TGCAGTTGGGGTAGCGGGAAGACATACACAGATACGCAGTATTTT.

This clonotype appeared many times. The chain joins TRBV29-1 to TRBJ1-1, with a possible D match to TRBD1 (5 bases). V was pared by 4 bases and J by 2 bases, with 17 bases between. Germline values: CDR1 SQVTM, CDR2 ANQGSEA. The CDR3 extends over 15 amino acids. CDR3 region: CSVAPGSTANTEAFF. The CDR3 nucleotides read TGCAGCGTTGCCCCTGGGTCGACAGCCAACACTGAAGCTTTCTTT.

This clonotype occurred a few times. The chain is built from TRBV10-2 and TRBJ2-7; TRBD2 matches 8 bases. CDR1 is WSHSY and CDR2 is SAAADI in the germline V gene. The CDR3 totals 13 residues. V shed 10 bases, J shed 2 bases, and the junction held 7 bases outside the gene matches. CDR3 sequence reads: CATTSGSPYEQYF. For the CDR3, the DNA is TGCGCCACCACGAGCGGGAGCCCCTACGAGCAGTACTTC.

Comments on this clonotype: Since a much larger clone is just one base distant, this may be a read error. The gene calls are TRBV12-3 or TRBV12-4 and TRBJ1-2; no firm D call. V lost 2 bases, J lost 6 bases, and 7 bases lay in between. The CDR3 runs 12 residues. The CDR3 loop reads CASSLRGNGYTF. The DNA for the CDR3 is TGTGCCAGCAGTTTAAGAGGCAATGGCTACACCTTC.

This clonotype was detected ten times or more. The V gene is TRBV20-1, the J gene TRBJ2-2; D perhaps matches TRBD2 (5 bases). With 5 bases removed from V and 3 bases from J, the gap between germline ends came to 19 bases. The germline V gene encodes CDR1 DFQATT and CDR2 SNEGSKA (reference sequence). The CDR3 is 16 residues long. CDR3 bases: TGCAGTGCTCGAGTCGCGGACGGACTTCACACCGGGGAGCTGTTTTTT. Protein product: CSARVADGLHTGELFF.

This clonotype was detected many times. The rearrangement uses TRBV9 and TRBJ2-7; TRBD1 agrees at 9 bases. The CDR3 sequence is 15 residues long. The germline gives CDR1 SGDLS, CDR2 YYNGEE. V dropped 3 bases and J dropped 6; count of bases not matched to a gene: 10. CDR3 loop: CASSAMGQGNSEQYF. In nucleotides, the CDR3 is TGTGCCAGCAGCGCCATGGGACAGGGAAATAGCGAGCAGTACTTC.

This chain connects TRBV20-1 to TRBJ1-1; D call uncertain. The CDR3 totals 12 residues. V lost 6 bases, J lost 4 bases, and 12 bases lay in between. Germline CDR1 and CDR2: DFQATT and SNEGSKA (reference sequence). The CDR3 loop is CSAGRSSTEAFF. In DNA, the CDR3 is TGCAGTGCCGGTCGGAGTAGCACTGAAGCTTTCTTT.

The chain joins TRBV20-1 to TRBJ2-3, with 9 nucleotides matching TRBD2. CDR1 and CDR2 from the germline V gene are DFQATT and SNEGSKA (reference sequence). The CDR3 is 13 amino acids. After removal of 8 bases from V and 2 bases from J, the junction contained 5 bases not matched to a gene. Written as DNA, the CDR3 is TGCAGTACCGCGGGAGGGGTCACAGATACGCAGTATTTT. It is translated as CSTAGGVTDTQYF.

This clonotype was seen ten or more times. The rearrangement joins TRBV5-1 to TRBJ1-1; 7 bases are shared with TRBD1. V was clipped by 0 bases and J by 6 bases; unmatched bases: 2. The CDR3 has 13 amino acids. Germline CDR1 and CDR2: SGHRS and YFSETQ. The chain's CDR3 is CASSLGDRAEAFF. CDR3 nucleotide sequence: TGCGCCAGCAGCTTGGGGGACAGAGCTGAAGCTTTCTTT.

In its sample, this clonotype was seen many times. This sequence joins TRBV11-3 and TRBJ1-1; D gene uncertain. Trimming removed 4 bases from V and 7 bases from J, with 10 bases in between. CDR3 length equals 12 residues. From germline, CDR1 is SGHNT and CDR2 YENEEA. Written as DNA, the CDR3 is TGTGCCAGCAGCTCGAGGAAGGGTGAAGCTTTCTTT. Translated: CASSSRKGEAFF.

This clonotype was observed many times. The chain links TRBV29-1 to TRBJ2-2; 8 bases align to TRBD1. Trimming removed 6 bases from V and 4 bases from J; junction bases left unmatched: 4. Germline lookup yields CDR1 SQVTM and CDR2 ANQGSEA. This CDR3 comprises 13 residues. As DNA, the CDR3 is TGCAGCGTCGACAGGGGCCGCACCGGGGAGCTGTTTTTT. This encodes CSVDRGRTGELFF.

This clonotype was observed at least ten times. CDR3 coding DNA: TGTGCCAGCAGTCTTATCGGACGTTCCCTCTCTGGGGCCAACGTCCTGACTTTC. The encoded protein is CASSLIGRSLSGANVLTF. The chain employs TRBV27 and TRBJ2-6; D is unclear. Germline CDR1 is MNHEY and CDR2 is SMNVEV (reference sequence). Trimming shortened V by 5 bases and J by 0 bases, and 17 bases separated the two germline ends. This CDR3 has 18 amino acids. Combining the CDR3 with reference TRBV27 and TRBJ2-6 gives the whole variable domain EAQVTQNPRYLITVTGKKLTVTCSQNMNHEYMSWYRQDPGLGLRQIYYSMNVEVTDKGDVPEGYKVSRKEKRNFPLILESPSPNQTSLYFCASSLIGRSLSGANVLTFGAGSRLTVL.

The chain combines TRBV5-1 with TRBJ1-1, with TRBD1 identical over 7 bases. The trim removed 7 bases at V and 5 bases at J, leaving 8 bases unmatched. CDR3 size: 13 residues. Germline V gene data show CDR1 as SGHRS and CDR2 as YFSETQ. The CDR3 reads CASYPGGATEAFF. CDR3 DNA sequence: TGCGCCAGCTACCCAGGGGGAGCGACTGAAGCTTTCTTT.